This T cell receptor (beta chain) was identified during a study of cytomegalovirus exposure and HLA in healthy donors. CDR1 and CDR2 from the germline V gene are LNHDA and SQIVND (reference sequence). With V trimmed by 5 bases and J by 5 bases, 10 bases remained unmatched. This CDR3 has 16 amino acids. This clone was counted between two and nine times. The study ran its PCR with 60 Vbeta and 13 Jbeta primers. Clones were sequenced by immunoSEQ multiplex PCR, and TCRdb holds only the in-frame ones, with some missing. The repertoire holds about 59,000 clones, with approximately 80% as singletons. This sequence originates from a human donor in good health. The chain carries TRBV19 and TRBJ2-3; 10 bases map to TRBD2. Sequences were obtained from PBMCs. The CDR3 DNA reads TGTGCCAGTAGTCTTGGACTAGCGGATATGGGAGATACGCAGTATTTT. Amino acids: CASSLGLADMGDTQYF.